This is a list of T cell receptor beta chains from one sample in a study of molecular identifiers for immune sequencing clone quantification. TCRdb re-analysed the PCR reads in MiXCR, keeping a single row per CDR3 protein. The table records approximately 630,000 distinct CDR3 sequences, roughly 23% of them present only once. The sequencing sample was made of naive CD8+ T cells from blood, with Jurkat cell RNA spiked in. The origin of the receptors is a human donor in good health. Some libraries in this study had Jurkat cell RNA spiked in. Each CDR3 is given with its conserved first and last residue. A D gene is named only where the DNA matches it firmly. Part of the rows lack a size; the others show once, few, many or a class for expanded clones.

j_gene: TRBJ2-3; d_gene: NA; v_gene: TRBV4-3; abundance: many; CDR3nt: TGCGCCAGCTCCCCCGGGAGTGGCACAGATACGCAGTATTTT; CDR3aa: CASSPGSGTDTQYF
j_gene: TRBJ2-1; d_gene: NA; v_gene: TRBV14; abundance: NA; CDR3nt: TGTGCCAGCAGCCAGGCGGGGTTAGGTGAGCAGTTCTTC; CDR3aa: CASSQAGLGEQFF
j_gene: TRBJ2-6; d_gene: NA; v_gene: TRBV6-2/TRBV6-3; abundance: many; CDR3nt: TGTGCCAGCAGTTCTCCTGGGACGGCTGGGGCCAACGTCCTGACTTTC; CDR3aa: CASSSPGTAGANVLTF
j_gene: TRBJ2-3; d_gene: TRBD2; v_gene: TRBV2; abundance: few; CDR3nt: TGTGCCAGCAGTCTGACTAGCGGCACAGCTACGCAGTATTTT; CDR3aa: CASSLTSGTATQYF
j_gene: TRBJ2-5; d_gene: NA; v_gene: TRBV12-3/TRBV12-4; abundance: NA; CDR3nt: TGTGCCAGCAGTTTGGCCCCCAGGGTGGAGACCCAGTACTTC; CDR3aa: CASSLAPRVETQYF
j_gene: TRBJ2-7; d_gene: NA; v_gene: TRBV6-6; abundance: NA; CDR3nt: TGTGCCAGCAGTTACTCCTCCGGGACACTTGCCTACGAGCAGTACTTC; CDR3aa: CASSYSSGTLAYEQYF
j_gene: TRBJ2-1; d_gene: NA; v_gene: TRBV13; abundance: NA; CDR3nt: TGTGCCAGCAGCTTAAGGACGGACTGCAATGAGCAGTTCTTC; CDR3aa: CASSLRTDCNEQFF
j_gene: TRBJ2-7; d_gene: NA; v_gene: TRBV25-1; abundance: many; CDR3nt: TGTGCCAGCAGTGAGTCTGACACGGACTCGTACTTC; CDR3aa: CASSESDTDSYF
j_gene: TRBJ2-7; d_gene: TRBD2; v_gene: TRBV4-3; abundance: few; CDR3nt: TGCGCCAGCAGCCAAGATAGCCCTAGCGGGAGAGGGGACAACGAGCAGTACTTC; CDR3aa: CASSQDSPSGRGDNEQYF
j_gene: TRBJ2-1; d_gene: NA; v_gene: TRBV3-1; abundance: few; CDR3nt: TGTGCCAGCAGCCATAGCCTCGGGATAAATGAGCAGTTCTTC; CDR3aa: CASSHSLGINEQFF
j_gene: TRBJ2-2; d_gene: TRBD2; v_gene: TRBV19; abundance: NA; CDR3nt: TGTGCCAGTAGTATAGTAGCTAGCGGGTATACCGGGGAGCTGTTTTTT; CDR3aa: CASSIVASGYTGELFF
j_gene: TRBJ1-1; d_gene: NA; v_gene: TRBV14; abundance: many; CDR3nt: TGTGCCAGCAGCCAAGCCGGGGGCACGGACACTGAAGCTTTCTTT; CDR3aa: CASSQAGGTDTEAFF
j_gene: TRBJ2-5; d_gene: TRBD2; v_gene: TRBV10-3; abundance: NA; CDR3nt: TGTGCCGCCGCTACTAGCGGGGGACAAGAGACCCAGTACTTC; CDR3aa: CAAATSGGQETQYF
j_gene: TRBJ1-5; d_gene: NA; v_gene: TRBV7-8; abundance: NA; CDR3nt: TGTGCCAGCAGCGCGATTCGGGATCAGCCCCAGCATTTT; CDR3aa: CASSAIRDQPQHF
j_gene: TRBJ2-3; d_gene: TRBD1; v_gene: TRBV13; abundance: many; CDR3nt: TGTGCCAGCAGCCCCCGGGACAGGGTAACAGATACGCAGTATTTT; CDR3aa: CASSPRDRVTDTQYF
j_gene: TRBJ1-3; d_gene: NA; v_gene: TRBV20-1; abundance: NA; CDR3nt: TGCAGTGCTAGAGGGGGGACCCTACCTGGAAACACCATAAATTTT; CDR3aa: CSARGGTLPGNTINF
j_gene: TRBJ2-2; d_gene: NA; v_gene: TRBV3-1; abundance: NA; CDR3nt: TGTGCCAGCAGCCCACCGGAGACCGGGGAGCTGTTGTTT; CDR3aa: CASSPPETGELLF
j_gene: TRBJ2-7; d_gene: NA; v_gene: TRBV12-3/TRBV12-4; abundance: few; CDR3nt: TGTGCCAGCACCATGGGACACGGAAACTCCTACGAGCAGTACTTC; CDR3aa: CASTMGHGNSYEQYF
j_gene: TRBJ2-7; d_gene: TRBD1; v_gene: TRBV27; abundance: NA; CDR3nt: TGTGCCAGCAGTTACAGGGGTATGAAGTCCTACGAGCAGTACTTC; CDR3aa: CASSYRGMKSYEQYF
j_gene: TRBJ2-5; d_gene: TRBD2; v_gene: TRBV27; abundance: NA; CDR3nt: TGTGCCAGCAGTTCCCGAGCGGGAATAATCTACCAAGAGTCCCAGTACTTC; CDR3aa: CASSSRAGIIYQESQYF
j_gene: TRBJ2-7; d_gene: TRBD1; v_gene: TRBV20-1; abundance: many; CDR3nt: TGCAGTGCTAGAAGGCAGGGGGCCTACGAGCAGTACTTC; CDR3aa: CSARRQGAYEQYF
j_gene: TRBJ2-1; d_gene: TRBD1; v_gene: TRBV24-1; abundance: NA; CDR3nt: TGTGCCACCACACAGGGGCCGGGACAGGAGCAGTTCTTC; CDR3aa: CATTQGPGQEQFF